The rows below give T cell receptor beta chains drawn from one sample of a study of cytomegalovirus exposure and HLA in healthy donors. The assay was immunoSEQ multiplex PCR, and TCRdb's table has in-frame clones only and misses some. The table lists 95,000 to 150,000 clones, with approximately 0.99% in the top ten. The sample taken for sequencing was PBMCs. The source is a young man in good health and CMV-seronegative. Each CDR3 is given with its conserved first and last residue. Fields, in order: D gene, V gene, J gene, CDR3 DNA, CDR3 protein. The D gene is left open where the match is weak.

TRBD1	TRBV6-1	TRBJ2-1	TGTGCCAGCATTCAGTTGACAGGGGCCAATGAGCAGTTCTTC	CASIQLTGANEQFF
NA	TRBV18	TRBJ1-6	TGTGCCAGCTCATCCGCATACGACACGGCCCTCCACTTT	CASSSAYDTALHF
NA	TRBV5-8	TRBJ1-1	TGTGCCAGCAGGGTCCCCGGGTTACTCACTGAAGCTTTCTTT	CASRVPGLLTEAFF
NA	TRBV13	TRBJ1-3	TGTGCCAGCAGCCCTGATACCCAGGGGCCTGGAAACACCATATATTTT	CASSPDTQGPGNTIYF
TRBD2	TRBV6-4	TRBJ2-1	TGTGCCAGCAGTCGACTAGCGGCCTACAATGAGCAGTTCTTC	CASSRLAAYNEQFF
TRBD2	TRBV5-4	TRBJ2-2	TGTGCCAGCAGCTTTATGCAGGGAGGGACCGGGGAGCTGTTTTTT	CASSFMQGGTGELFF
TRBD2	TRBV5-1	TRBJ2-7	TGCGCCAGCAGCTCGAGACTAGCGGGGGACTACGAGCAGTACTTC	CASSSRLAGDYEQYF
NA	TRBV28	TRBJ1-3	TGTGCCAGCAGTTCGGGTTATTTCTCAGGAAACACCATATATTTT	CASSSGYFSGNTIYF
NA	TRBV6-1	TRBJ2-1	TGTGCCAGCAGTGAATATGACTACTCCTACAATGAGCAGTTCTTC	CASSEYDYSYNEQFF
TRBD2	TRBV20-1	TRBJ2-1	TGCAGTGCTAGTTTTCGGGGGGGCCTAATCTTC	CSASFRGGLIF
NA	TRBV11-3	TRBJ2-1	TGTGCCAGCAGCTTAAATAGTGACAATGAGCAGTTCTTC	CASSLNSDNEQFF
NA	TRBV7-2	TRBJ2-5	TGTGCCAGCAGCTTAATACGGGAGACCCAGTACTTC	CASSLIRETQYF
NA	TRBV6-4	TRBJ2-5	TGTGCCAGCAGTGATTACTTTGGAGAGACCCAGTACTTC	CASSDYFGETQYF
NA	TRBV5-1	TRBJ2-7	TGCGCCAGCAGCTTGGGTCGGGGGATGAGCTCCTACGAGCAGTACTTC	CASSLGRGMSSYEQYF
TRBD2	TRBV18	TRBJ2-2	TGTGCCAGCTCACCATTTTCTAGCGGGAACACCGGGGAGCTGTTTTTT	CASSPFSSGNTGELFF